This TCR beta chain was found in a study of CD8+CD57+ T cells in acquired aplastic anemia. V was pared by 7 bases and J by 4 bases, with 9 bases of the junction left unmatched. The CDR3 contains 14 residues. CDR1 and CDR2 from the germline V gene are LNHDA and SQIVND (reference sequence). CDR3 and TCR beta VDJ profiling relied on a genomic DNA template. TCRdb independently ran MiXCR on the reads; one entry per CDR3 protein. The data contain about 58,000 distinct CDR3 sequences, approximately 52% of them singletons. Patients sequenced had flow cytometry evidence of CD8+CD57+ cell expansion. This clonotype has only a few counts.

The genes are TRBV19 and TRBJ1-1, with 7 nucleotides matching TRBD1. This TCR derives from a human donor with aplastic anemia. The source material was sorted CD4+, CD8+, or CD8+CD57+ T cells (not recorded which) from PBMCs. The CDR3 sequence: CASMGTDTVTEAFF. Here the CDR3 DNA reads TGTGCCAGTATGGGGACAGACACAGTCACTGAAGCTTTCTTT.